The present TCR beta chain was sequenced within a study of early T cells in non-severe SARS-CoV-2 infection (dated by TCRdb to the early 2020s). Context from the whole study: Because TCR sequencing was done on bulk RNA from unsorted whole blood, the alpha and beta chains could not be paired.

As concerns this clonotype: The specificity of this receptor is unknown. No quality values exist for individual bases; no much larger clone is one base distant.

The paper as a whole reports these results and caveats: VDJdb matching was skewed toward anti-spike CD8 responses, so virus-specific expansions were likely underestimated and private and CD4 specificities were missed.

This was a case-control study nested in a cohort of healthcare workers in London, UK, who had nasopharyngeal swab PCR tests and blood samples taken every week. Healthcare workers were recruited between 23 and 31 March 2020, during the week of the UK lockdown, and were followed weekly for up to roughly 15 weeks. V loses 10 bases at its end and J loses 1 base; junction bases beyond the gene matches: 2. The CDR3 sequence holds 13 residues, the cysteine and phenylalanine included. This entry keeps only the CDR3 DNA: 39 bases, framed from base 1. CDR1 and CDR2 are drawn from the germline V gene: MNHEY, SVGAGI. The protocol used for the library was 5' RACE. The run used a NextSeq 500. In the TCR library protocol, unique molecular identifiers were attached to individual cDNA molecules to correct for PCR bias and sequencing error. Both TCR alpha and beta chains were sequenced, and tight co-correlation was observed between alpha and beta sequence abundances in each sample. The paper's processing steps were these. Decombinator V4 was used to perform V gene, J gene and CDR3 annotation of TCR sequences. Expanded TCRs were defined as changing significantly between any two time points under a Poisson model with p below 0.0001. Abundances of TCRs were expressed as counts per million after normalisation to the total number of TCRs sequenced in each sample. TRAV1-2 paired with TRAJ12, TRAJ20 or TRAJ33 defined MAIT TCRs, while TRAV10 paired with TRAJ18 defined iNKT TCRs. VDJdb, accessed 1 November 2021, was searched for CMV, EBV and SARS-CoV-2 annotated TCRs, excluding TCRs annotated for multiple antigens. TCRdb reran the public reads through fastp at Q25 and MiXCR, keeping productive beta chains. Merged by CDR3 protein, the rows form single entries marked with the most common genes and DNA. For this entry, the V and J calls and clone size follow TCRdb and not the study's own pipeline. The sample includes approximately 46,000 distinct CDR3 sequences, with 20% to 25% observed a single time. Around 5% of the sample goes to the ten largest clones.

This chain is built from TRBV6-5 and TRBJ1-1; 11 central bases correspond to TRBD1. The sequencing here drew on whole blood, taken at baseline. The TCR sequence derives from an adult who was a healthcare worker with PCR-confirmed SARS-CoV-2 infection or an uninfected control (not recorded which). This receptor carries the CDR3 CATGQGANTEAFF. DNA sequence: TGTGCCACCGGACAGGGGGCGAACACTGAAGCTTTCTTT.